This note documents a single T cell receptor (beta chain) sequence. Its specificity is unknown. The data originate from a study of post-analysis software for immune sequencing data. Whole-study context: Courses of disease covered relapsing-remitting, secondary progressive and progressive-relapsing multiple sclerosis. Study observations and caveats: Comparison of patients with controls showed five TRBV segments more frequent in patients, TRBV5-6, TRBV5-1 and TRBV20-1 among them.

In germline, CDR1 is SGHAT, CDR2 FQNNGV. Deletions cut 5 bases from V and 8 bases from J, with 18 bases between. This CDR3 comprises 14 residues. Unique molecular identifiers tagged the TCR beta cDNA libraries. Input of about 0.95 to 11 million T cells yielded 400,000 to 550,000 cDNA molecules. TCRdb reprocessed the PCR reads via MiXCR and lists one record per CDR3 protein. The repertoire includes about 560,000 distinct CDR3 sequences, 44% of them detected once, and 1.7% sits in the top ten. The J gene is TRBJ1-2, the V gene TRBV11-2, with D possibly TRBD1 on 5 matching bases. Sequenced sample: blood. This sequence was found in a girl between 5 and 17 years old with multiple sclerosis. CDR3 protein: CASSLQGIREGYTF. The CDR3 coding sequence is TGTGCCAGCAGCCTCCAGGGAATTCGTGAGGGCTACACCTTC.